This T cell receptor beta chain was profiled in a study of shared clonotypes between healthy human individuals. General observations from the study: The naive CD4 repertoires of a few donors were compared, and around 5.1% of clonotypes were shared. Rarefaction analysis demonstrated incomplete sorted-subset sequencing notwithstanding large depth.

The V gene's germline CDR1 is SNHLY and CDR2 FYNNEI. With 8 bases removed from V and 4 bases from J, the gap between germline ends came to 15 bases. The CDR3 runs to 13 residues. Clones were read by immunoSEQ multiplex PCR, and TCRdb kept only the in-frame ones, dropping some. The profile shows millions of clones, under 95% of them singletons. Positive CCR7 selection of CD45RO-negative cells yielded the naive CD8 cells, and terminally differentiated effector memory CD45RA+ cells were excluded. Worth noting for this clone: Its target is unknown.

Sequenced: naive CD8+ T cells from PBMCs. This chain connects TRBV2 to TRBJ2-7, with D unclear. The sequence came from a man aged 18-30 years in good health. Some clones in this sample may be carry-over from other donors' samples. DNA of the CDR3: TGTGCCAGCTCCCGTGTACCATTATACGAGCAGTACTTC. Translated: CASSRVPLYEQYF.